A single sample is the source of the 9 T cell receptor beta chains below, sequenced in a study of beta chain features in type 1 diabetes. Sequencing targeted expressed TCRB transcripts, as all isolated RNA had been reverse transcribed. Clones were read by immunoSEQ multiplex PCR, and TCRdb kept only the in-frame ones, dropping some. The sample includes just under 150,000 clones, 8% to 13% seen only once; the top ten take under 1.5%. Sample: naive CD4+ T cells from blood. These receptors all stem from a man aged 18 to 35 in good health.

This clone was seen only a few times. The chain uses TRBV2 and TRBJ2-7; 9 nucleotides match TRBD1. The CDR3 runs to 13 residues. The V and J ends lost 6 bases and 6 bases, in that order; junction bases with no gene match: 6. CDR1 is SNHLY, CDR2 FYNNEI, per germline. For the CDR3, the DNA is TGTGCCAGCAGCGGGGGACAGGGCACCGAGCAGTACTTC. Its protein is CASSGGQGTEQYF.

V usage is TRBV4-2 and J usage is TRBJ2-5; the match to TRBD1 covers 8 bases. The germline CDR1 and CDR2 sequences are LGHNA and YNFKEQ. J lost 5 bases, V lost 2 bases, and 7 bases had no gene match. The CDR3 has 15 residues. Here the CDR3 reads CASSQLTGGRETQYF. The CDR3 DNA sequence: TGTGCCAGCAGCCAATTAACAGGGGGTAGGGAGACCCAGTACTTC.

A note on this clone: With a much larger clone just one base away, this may be a read error. The rearrangement links TRBV7-6 to TRBJ2-1; 7 bases map to TRBD1. Germline V lookup: CDR1 SGHVS, CDR2 FNYEAQ. J gave up 0 bases and V 4 bases, and 6 bases lay outside the gene matches. This CDR3 contains 16 residues. In DNA, the CDR3 is TGTGCCAGCAGCTCTCCCCACAGGGGCTCCTACAATGAGCAGTTCTTC. As protein: CASSSPHRGSYNEQFF.

In this sample, this clone turned up a few times. V usage is TRBV7-2 and J usage is TRBJ2-1, with 11 bases identical to TRBD2. The CDR3 runs to 15 residues. In germline, CDR1 is SGHTA, CDR2 FQGNSA. V was clipped by 1 base and J by 6 bases; unmatched bases: 2. As DNA, the CDR3 is TGTGCCAGCAGCTTAGAAGGGACTAGCGGCAATGAGCAGTTCTTC. This gives the protein CASSLEGTSGNEQFF. The complete variable domain, with remaining parts taken from reference TRBV7-2 and TRBJ2-1, reads GAGVSQSPSNKVTEKGKDVELRCDPISGHTALYWYRQSLGQGLEFLIYFQGNSAPDKSGLPSDRFSAERTGGSVSTLTIQRTQQEDSAVYLCASSLEGTSGNEQFFGPGTRLTVL.

This clone has just a few counts. The rearrangement links TRBV4-3 to TRBJ2-2; TRBD1 matches at 8 bases. Germline CDR1 reads LGHNA; CDR2 reads YSLEER. The CDR3 spans 15 residues. V shed 1 base, J shed 4 bases, and the junction held 2 bases outside the gene matches. The CDR3 DNA reads as TGCGCCAGCAGCCAAGGGACAGGGTTCACCGGGGAGCTGTTTTTT. This gives the protein CASSQGTGFTGELFF.

In its sample, this clone was seen many times. This chain uses TRBV6-4 with TRBJ2-1, with D unclear. V was shortened by 6 bases and J by 4 bases, with 4 bases between the two germline ends. The CDR3 totals 11 residues. Germline CDR1 and CDR2: MRHNA and SNTAGT. CDR3 region: CASSPYNEQFF. The CDR3 DNA sequence: TGTGCCAGCAGCCCATACAATGAGCAGTTCTTC.

V usage is TRBV6-1 and J usage is TRBJ2-2; weak D call: TRBD1 (6 bases). In germline, CDR1 is MNHNS, CDR2 SASEGT. CDR3 size: 14 residues. The ends were cut back, 6 bases at V and 0 bases at J, with 8 bases in the middle. The CDR3 protein is CASRGATNTGELFF. In DNA form, the CDR3 reads TGTGCCAGCAGGGGGGCCACGAACACCGGGGAGCTGTTTTTT.

This clone has only a few counts. This sequence joins TRBV7-2 and TRBJ2-7, with unresolved D. The end of the DNA is better explained by TRBJ2-5, so the J call may be wrong. This CDR3 is built from 13 residues. The germline V gene encodes CDR1 SGHTA and CDR2 FQGNSA. The CDR3 here is CASSFTVLETQYF. CDR3 coding DNA: TGTGCCAGCAGCTTTACAGTGCTTGAGACCCAGTACTTC.

This chain connects TRBV27 to TRBJ2-7, with D possibly TRBD1 on 6 matching bases. This CDR3 is built from 15 residues. Germline CDR1 reads MNHEY; CDR2 reads SMNVEV (reference sequence). Deletions cut 3 bases from V and 0 bases from J, with 12 bases between. The CDR3 loop is CASSFGDILSYEQYF. CDR3 DNA sequence: TGTGCCAGCAGTTTCGGGGACATCCTCTCCTACGAGCAGTACTTC.